The clone carrying this TCR beta chain was observed a few times. What it recognizes is unknown. TCRdb called the reads again in MiXCR, with one record for every CDR3 protein. Found here are fewer than 550,000 distinct CDR3 sequences, about 26% of them singletons; the top ten hold under 15%. The source of the sample is a study of T cell repertoires in cytomegalovirus infection. Turning to the study itself: CMV infection and matching HLA type were both indicated by public TCR beta signatures.

General study findings and limits: HLA-C-restricted CMV-specific TCR beta clonotypes prevailed in the ex vivo response. Public TCR beta family frequency separated CMV-and-HLA carriers, including in an independent cohort.

This CDR3 has 12 amino acids. Germline CDR1 reads SNHLY; CDR2 reads FYNNEI. Trimming shortened V by 7 bases and J by 7 bases, and 13 bases separated the two germline ends. This clonotype was sampled from a human donor in good health (CMV status not recorded). Some clones in this sample may be carry-over from other donors' samples. Source material: PBMCs. This chain connects TRBV2 to TRBJ1-2; D gene uncertain. The CDR3 nucleotides read TGTGCCAGCAATCGGCAGTCTGGTGGCTACACCTTC. Its translation: CASNRQSGGYTF.